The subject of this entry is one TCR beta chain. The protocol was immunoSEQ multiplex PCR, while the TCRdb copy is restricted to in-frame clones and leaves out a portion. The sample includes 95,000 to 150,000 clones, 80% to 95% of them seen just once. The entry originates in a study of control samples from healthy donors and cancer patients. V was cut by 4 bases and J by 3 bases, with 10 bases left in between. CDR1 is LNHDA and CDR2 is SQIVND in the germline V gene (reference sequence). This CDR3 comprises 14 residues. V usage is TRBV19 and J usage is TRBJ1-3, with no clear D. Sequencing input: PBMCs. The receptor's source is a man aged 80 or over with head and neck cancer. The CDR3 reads CASSTYDRGNTIYF. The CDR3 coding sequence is TGTGCCAGTAGTACCTACGACCGTGGAAACACCATATATTTT.